The sequence of this T cell receptor beta chain was determined in a study of blood T cell repertoires in COVID-19. The CDR3 is 15 residues long. J was trimmed by 5 bases and V by 4 bases; bases with no gene match: 11. Germline CDR1 is GTSNPN and CDR2 is SVGIG (reference sequence). Repertoires were generated with immunoSEQ multiplex PCR, while TCRdb's copy carries only in-frame clones and drops some. Altogether over 300,000 clones are present, 65% to 90% being singletons, with the ten largest covering roughly 10%. The study drew participants aged about 18 to 95 years from about two dozen US areas. Clinical history reported by participants formed the basis on which cohorts were assigned.

This chain joins TRBV30 and TRBJ2-3, with 8 bases aligning to TRBD1. This clonotype was obtained from a woman younger than 30 who had recovered from COVID-19. The material sequenced was PBMCs or T cells enriched from blood (not recorded which). CDR3 nucleotide sequence: TGTGCCTGGACCCAGGGGCAGGGGGCGGAAGATACGCAGTATTTT. Its translation: CAWTQGQGAEDTQYF.